This T cell receptor beta chain originates from a study of post-analysis software for immune sequencing data. In the study overall: Relapsing-remitting, secondary progressive and progressive-relapsing multiple sclerosis courses were included. Study-level results: When the samples were clustered directly with F measure, those that had been prepared in the same batch showed strong co-clustering. Normalized Chao1 diversity was significantly lower in multiple sclerosis patients than in controls. TRBV5-6, TRBV5-1 and TRBV20-1 were among roughly 5 TRBV segments more frequent in patients than controls.

Unique molecular identifiers were built into the TCR beta cDNA libraries. Each batch of about 0.85 to 10 million T cells produced hundreds of thousands of cDNA molecules. One entry per CDR3 protein, called by TCRdb with MiXCR from the PCR reads. The top ten clones hold 12% of a sample with 450,000 or so distinct CDR3 sequences, nearly 45% of them seen once. The V and J ends lost 8 bases and 4 bases, in that order; junction bases with no gene match: 10. This CDR3 has 14 residues. Germline values: CDR1 SQVTM, CDR2 ANQGSEA. The table lists this clonotype with a few counts. The antigen remains unidentified.

The chain couples TRBV29-1 to TRBJ2-5; the match to TRBD1 covers 10 bases. Material: blood. The sequence came from a girl aged 10-17 years with multiple sclerosis. The CDR3 region has the DNA TGCAGCACCATTGGGACAGGGGAAGGAGAGACCCAGTACTTC. Translation: CSTIGTGEGETQYF.